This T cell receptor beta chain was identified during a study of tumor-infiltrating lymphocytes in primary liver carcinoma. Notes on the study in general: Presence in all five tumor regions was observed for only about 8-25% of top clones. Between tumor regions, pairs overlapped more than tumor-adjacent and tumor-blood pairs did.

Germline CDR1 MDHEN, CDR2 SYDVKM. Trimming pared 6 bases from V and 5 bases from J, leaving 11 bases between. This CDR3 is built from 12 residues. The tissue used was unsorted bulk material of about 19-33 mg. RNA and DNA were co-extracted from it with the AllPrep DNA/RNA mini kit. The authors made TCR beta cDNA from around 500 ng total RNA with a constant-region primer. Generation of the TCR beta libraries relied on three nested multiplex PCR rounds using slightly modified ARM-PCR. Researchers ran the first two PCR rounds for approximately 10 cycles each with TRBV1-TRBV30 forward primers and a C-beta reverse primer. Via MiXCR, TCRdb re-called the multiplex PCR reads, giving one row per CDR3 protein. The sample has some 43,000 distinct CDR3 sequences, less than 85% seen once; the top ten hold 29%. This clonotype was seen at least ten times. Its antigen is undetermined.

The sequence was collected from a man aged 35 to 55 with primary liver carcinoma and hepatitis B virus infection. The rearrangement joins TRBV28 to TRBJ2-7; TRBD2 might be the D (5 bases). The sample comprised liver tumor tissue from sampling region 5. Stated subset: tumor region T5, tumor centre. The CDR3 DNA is TGTGCCAGCAGGCAGGACTGGGACGAGCAGTACTTC. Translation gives CASRQDWDEQYF.